The 6 T cell receptor beta chains in this list originate from one sample, sequenced in a study of MAIT cells during Salmonella Paratyphi A infection. Study observations and caveats: MAIT TRBV usage was oligoclonal, favouring TRBV20 and TRBV6.

TCRdb analysed the 5' RACE reads with MiXCR anew, one entry per CDR3 protein. The sample has over 750 distinct CDR3 sequences, more than 20% seen once. Their cognate antigens are unknown. Indicated time point: mid-infection, around enteric fever diagnosis. MAIT cells were sorted by flow cytometry as Valpha7.2+ CD161+ T cells. Sequenced here: MAIT cells from blood, sampled at the middle sampling point of the challenge study. The receptors derive from a person aged 18 to 70 who was deliberately infected with Salmonella Paratyphi A in a paratyphoid fever challenge study.

The V and J genes are TRBV20-1 and TRBJ2-1; 10 positions agree with TRBD2. Per germline, CDR1 DFQATT and CDR2 SNEGSKA (reference sequence). The CDR3 consists of 15 residues. J was trimmed by 3 bases and V by 1 base; bases with no gene match: 3. The CDR3 nucleotides are TGCAGTGCTAGAGCGGAGCGGGAGGGCTACAATGAGCAGTTCTTC. Protein product: CSARAEREGYNEQFF.

The genes are TRBV20-1 and TRBJ1-1, with no clear D. With 0 bases removed from V and 0 bases from J, the gap between germline ends came to 17 bases. The CDR3 runs 17 residues. CDR1 DFQATT and CDR2 SNEGSKA come from the germline V gene (reference sequence). CDR3 coding DNA: TGCAGTGCTAGAGATGACGCCCCCACGACGGTGAACACTGAAGCTTTCTTT. This sequence encodes CSARDDAPTTVNTEAFF.

This clonotype is medium-sized within its sample. The CDR3 nucleotides are TGTGCCAGCAGTCCCGGGGATTACAATGAGCAGTTCTTC. Translation gives CASSPGDYNEQFF. The chain is built from TRBV6-1 and TRBJ2-1; D possibly corresponds to TRBD2 (5 bases). V gave up 5 bases and J gave up 4 bases, with 9 bases separating them. Per germline, CDR1 MNHNS and CDR2 SASEGT. The CDR3 loop spans 13 amino acids.

In this sample, this clonotype is medium-sized. V and J are TRBV7-9 and TRBJ2-7, with D possibly being TRBD1 or TRBD2 (5 bases each). CDR3 size: 15 residues. CDR1 and CDR2 from the germline V gene are SEHNR and FQNEAQ (reference sequence). Trimming pared 3 bases from V and 0 bases from J, leaving 12 bases between. The CDR3 DNA reads as TGTGCCAGCAGCTTGAGGGACCGGAGCTCCTACGAGCAGTACTTC. It encodes CASSLRDRSSYEQYF.

This clonotype is categorized as medium-sized (0.01 to 0.1%). CDR3 protein: CARKLAGEINEQFF. CDR3 DNA: TGTGCCAGAAAACTAGCGGGAGAGATCAATGAGCAGTTCTTC. V gene TRBV2 combines with J gene TRBJ2-1; 11 bases align to TRBD2. Germline V gene data show CDR1 as SNHLY and CDR2 as FYNNEI. The CDR3 spans 14 residues. With 9 bases clipped from V and 6 bases from J, the junction kept 7 bases outside the gene matches.

By share, this clonotype ranks as medium-sized. The genes are TRBV20-1 and TRBJ2-1; D gene ambiguous. The CDR3 is made up of 14 amino acids. Deletions cut 1 base from V and 3 bases from J, with 10 bases between. Germline V lookup: CDR1 DFQATT, CDR2 SNEGSKA (reference sequence). CDR3 loop: CSARAGPDYNEQFF. The CDR3 DNA follows: TGCAGTGCTAGAGCAGGTCCCGACTACAATGAGCAGTTCTTC.